The following is a TCR beta chain sequence with its context. Its antigen is still unknown. Base-call qualities are not available, and no considerably larger clone is one nucleotide away. Spanning cysteine to phenylalanine, the CDR3 consists of 14 amino acids. Only the CDR3 part of the read is kept: 42 bases, read in frame from the first base. The germline V gene provides CDR1 SGHAT and CDR2 FQNNGV. The V end loses 5 bases and the J end loses 3 bases, and a stretch of 14 bases separates them. The method behind the library was PCR. The sequencer listed for this sample is Illumina HiSeq 2000. The public reads were reprocessed in TCRdb via fastp at Q25 and MiXCR, keeping in-frame beta chains. Rows are combined by CDR3 protein, so each entry shows the most common genes and DNA. The sample table contains around 100,000 distinct CDR3 sequences; only one count was recorded for roughly 51% of them. Around 11% of the sample belongs to the ten largest clones.

This sample is drawn from a study of CDR3 diversity in severe acne (dated by TCRdb to the late 2010s). The sequence was obtained from a male donor with acne. The V gene is TRBV11-2 and the J gene is TRBJ2-7; perhaps TRBD1 is the D gene, with 6 bases matching. The sample consisted of blood. The CDR3 region has the sequence CASSPPPGDYEQYF. The nucleotides read TGTGCCAGCAGCCCCCCACCAGGGGACTACGAGCAGTACTTC.